This TCR beta chain was retrieved from a study of cytomegalovirus exposure and HLA in healthy donors. Study information: The same platform as the approximately 730 first-cohort repertoires was used for the 90 to 150 validation repertoires, a later analysis reported.

Study results and caveats: Most observed TCR sequences were rare, whereas some public TCRs were detected in many donors. It was 164 TCR beta chains that were listed as cytomegalovirus-associated.

Separate from the approximately 670-subject first cohort, the approximately 120-subject validation cohort was the one that the donors belonged to. The V and J ends lost 4 bases and 8 bases, in that order; junction bases with no gene match: 15. CDR3 length equals 17 residues. The V gene's germline CDR1 is MNHEY and CDR2 SMNVEV (reference sequence). The table came from immunoSEQ multiplex PCR; TCRdb's copy has only in-frame clones and leaves some out. The sample yields fewer than 90,000 clones, approximately 81% seen once. As to this clone: Its matching antigen is unknown.

Sequenced sample: PBMCs. This chain links TRBV27 with TRBJ2-1, with 9 bases lining up with TRBD1. This TCR derives from a woman under 30 in good health and CMV-seropositive. CDR3 protein: CASSSFPPGQGWYEQFF. The CDR3 nucleotides read TGTGCCAGCAGTTCATTCCCACCGGGACAGGGATGGTATGAGCAGTTCTTC.